This T cell receptor (beta chain) was sequenced in a study of cytomegalovirus exposure and HLA in healthy donors. Across the whole study: The same platform used for the roughly 650 first-cohort repertoires was also used for the 120 or so validation repertoires, as a later analysis reported. The study's findings and limits: The study labeled 150 to 200 TCR beta chains cytomegalovirus-associated.

Using immunoSEQ multiplex PCR, the repertoire was profiled, and TCRdb retains in-frame clones only, with some absent. The sample has approximately 300,000 clones, about nine tenths seen once; the top ten hold 0.75% to 0.85%. In germline, CDR1 is MDHEN, CDR2 SYDVKM. Unmatched junction bases numbered 10, after V lost 6 bases and J lost 2 bases. There are 15 residues in the CDR3. To note about this clone: Its cognate antigen is unknown.

The receptor comes from a woman aged 18-35 years in good health and CMV-seronegative. The source material was PBMCs. The chain employs TRBV28 and TRBJ2-7; 7 bases line up with TRBD2. In nucleotides, the CDR3 is TGTGCCAGCAGCCCTCCGGGGGGAGGGACCTACGAGCAGTACTTC. As protein: CASSPPGGGTYEQYF.